Listed here are 31 T cell receptor beta chains from one sample, sequenced in a study of shared clonotypes between healthy human individuals. TCRdb's copy holds only in-frame clones and misses some; the assay was immunoSEQ multiplex PCR. The sample yields 980,000 or so clones, more than 75% seen once. The sequencing input was memory CD4+ T cells sorted from blood. Specified subset: CD45RA-negative fraction. The receptors shown here come from a man between 18 and 29 years old in good health.

The CDR3 region is CASRRLAGGRQETQYF. DNA of the CDR3: TGTGCCAGCAGGAGACTAGCGGGGGGGAGGCAAGAGACCCAGTACTTC. This sequence joins TRBV27 and TRBJ2-5, with TRBD2 matching 14 bases. This CDR3 has 16 residues. The germline CDR1 and CDR2 sequences are MNHEY and SMNVEV (reference sequence). After removal of 6 bases from V and 2 bases from J, the junction contained 5 bases not matched to a gene.

The V and J genes are TRBV29-1 and TRBJ2-1, with 10 bases that match TRBD2. V lost 0 bases to trimming and J lost 8 bases; unmatched junction nucleotides: 7. The CDR3 consists of 15 residues. Germline assignment: CDR1 SQVTM and CDR2 ANQGSEA. This CDR3 reads CSVEDGGLARDEQFF. Written as DNA, the CDR3 is TGCAGCGTTGAAGATGGGGGACTAGCGCGCGATGAGCAGTTCTTC.

In regard to this clone: At the DNA level, this CDR3 is encoded by other sequences in the same sample as well. The chain combines TRBV18 with TRBJ1-5; TRBD1 agrees at 7 bases. The germline V gene has CDR1 KGHSH and CDR2 LQKENI. Trimming at V came to 3 bases and at J to 1 base, leaving 6 bases not matched to a gene. This CDR3 is 16 amino acids long. The CDR3 spells CASSPGTANSNQPQHF. The CDR3 region has the DNA TGTGCCAGCTCACCGGGGACAGCCAACAGCAATCAGCCCCAGCATTTT.

This chain links TRBV7-9 with TRBJ2-1; D uncertain. Germline assignment: CDR1 SEHNR and CDR2 FQNEAQ (reference sequence). V was clipped by 0 bases and J by 10 bases, with 7 bases between them. This CDR3 region has 12 residues. The chain's CDR3 is CASSLAYGEQFF. CDR3 DNA: TGTGCCAGCAGCTTAGCGTACGGGGAGCAGTTCTTC.

This clone was detected a few times. The chain employs TRBV5-4 and TRBJ2-3, with a weak D call TRBD1 (5 bases). With 3 bases removed from V and 0 bases from J, the gap between germline ends came to 17 bases. Germline V gene sequence: CDR1 SGHNT, CDR2 YYREEE (reference sequence). The CDR3 totals 17 residues. In DNA, the CDR3 is TGTGCCAGCAGCTCTTCTGGGGCTGCCCCTAGCACAGATACGCAGTATTTT. This encodes CASSSSGAAPSTDTQYF.

Comments on this clone: Other nucleotide sequences from this sample produce the same CDR3. This chain joins TRBV18 and TRBJ2-6, with TRBD1 matching over 7 bases. The CDR3 covers 15 residues. Germline CDR1 is KGHSH and CDR2 is LQKENI. V shed 2 bases, J shed 2 bases, and the junction held 0 bases outside the gene matches. Here the CDR3 reads CASSPGTAGANVLTF. The CDR3 region has the DNA TGTGCCAGCTCACCAGGGACAGCTGGGGCCAACGTCCTGACTTTC.

This rearrangement joins TRBV7-2 to TRBJ2-1; 7 bases align to TRBD2. Trimming removed 6 bases from V and 6 bases from J; junction bases left unmatched: 14. The CDR3 runs to 16 residues. Per germline, CDR1 SGHTA and CDR2 FQGNSA. The CDR3 nucleotides are TGTGCCAGCAGTCCTACAGCGGGGAGTAGCGGCAATGAGCAGTTCTTC. It specifies CASSPTAGSSGNEQFF.

This clone was counted between two and nine times. The gene calls are TRBV6-5 and TRBJ1-5, with 8 positions matching TRBD1. V was pared by 5 bases and J by 11 bases, with 8 bases of the junction left unmatched. There are 13 residues in the CDR3. CDR1 and CDR2 from the germline V gene are MNHEY and SVGAGI. The DNA of the CDR3 is TGTGCCAGCAGTCCCGGGACAGGATCGGCCCAGCATTTT. Translated, it gives CASSPGTGSAQHF.

V gene TRBV2 combines with J gene TRBJ2-7, with 7 nucleotides matching TRBD1. This CDR3 spans 12 amino acids. Germline V gene sequence: CDR1 SNHLY, CDR2 FYNNEI. The trim removed 5 bases at V and 7 bases at J, leaving 5 bases unmatched. CDR3: CASSPSGGEQYF. As DNA, the CDR3 is TGTGCCAGCAGTCCCTCAGGGGGTGAGCAGTACTTC.

The chain couples TRBV5-1 to TRBJ1-1; 7 positions agree with TRBD1. The CDR3 extends over 17 amino acids. The V segment lost 0 bases and the J segment 0 bases; nucleotides outside the gene matches: 8. The germline V gene has CDR1 SGHRS and CDR2 YFSETQ. This CDR3 reads CASSLGRTGGLNTEAFF. The DNA of the CDR3 is TGCGCCAGCAGCTTGGGTAGGACAGGAGGCCTGAACACTGAAGCTTTCTTT.

The CDR3 DNA reads TGTGCCAGCAGACCCCGGACAGCCGGAAACACCATATATTTT. Its protein is CASRPRTAGNTIYF. This chain links TRBV27 with TRBJ1-3; maybe TRBD1 (6 bases). The CDR3 spans 14 residues. Trimming removed 6 bases from V and 4 bases from J, with 13 bases in between. In germline, CDR1 is MNHEY, CDR2 SMNVEV (reference sequence).

This rearrangement joins TRBV15 to TRBJ2-3; 9 positions agree with TRBD2. After removal of 0 bases from V and 0 bases from J, the junction contained 4 bases not matched to a gene. This CDR3 has 17 amino acids. CDR1 and CDR2 from the germline V gene are LNHNV and YYDKDF (reference sequence). The chain's CDR3 is CATSRDLAGLSTDTQYF. CDR3 in DNA: TGTGCCACCAGCAGAGATCTAGCGGGGCTGAGCACAGATACGCAGTATTTT. The entire variable domain, with the rest obtained from reference TRBV15 and TRBJ2-3, is as follows: DAMVIQNPRYQVTQFGKPVTLSCSQTLNHNVMYWYQQKSSQAPKLLFHYYDKDFNNEADTPDNFQSRRPNTSFCFLDIRSPGLGDTAMYLCATSRDLAGLSTDTQYFGPGTRLTVL.

J is TRBJ2-1 and V is TRBV30; TRBD2 agrees at 13 bases. Germline loops: CDR1 GTSNPN, CDR2 SVGIG (reference sequence). This CDR3 spans 14 amino acids. With V trimmed by 4 bases and J by 6 bases, 3 bases remained unmatched. The chain's CDR3 is CAWKLAGGRNEQFF. The DNA of the CDR3 is TGTGCCTGGAAACTAGCGGGAGGGCGCAATGAGCAGTTCTTC.

CDR3 nucleotide sequence: TGTGCCAGCAGCCCTAGCGGGGGTCGCACAGATACGCAGTATTTT. Translated: CASSPSGGRTDTQYF. This sequence joins TRBV7-3 and TRBJ2-3, with TRBD2 matching over 10 bases. The CDR3 has 15 amino acids. V was pared by 5 bases and J by 1 base, with 3 bases of the junction left unmatched. Per the germline V gene, CDR1 is SGHTA and CDR2 is FQGTGA.

This sequence joins TRBV11-3 and TRBJ2-1; D possibly corresponds to TRBD1 (6 bases). The CDR3 is 14 residues long. Germline V gene lookup returns CDR1 SGHNT and CDR2 YENEEA. Trimming shortened V by 8 bases and J by 0 bases, and 11 bases separated the two germline ends. The CDR3 coding sequence is TGTGCCAGCGCTAAGGGACACTCCTACAATGAGCAGTTCTTC. It translates to CASAKGHSYNEQFF. Using reference TRBV11-3 and TRBJ2-1 for the parts outside the CDR3, the full variable domain is EAGVVQSPRYKIIEKKQPVAFWCNPISGHNTLYWYLQNLGQGPELLIRYENEEAVDDSQLPKDRFSAERLKGVDSTLKIQPAELGDSAVYLCASAKGHSYNEQFFGPGTRLTVL.

The chain links TRBV9 to TRBJ1-3; 7 bases agree with TRBD1. Germline trimming cut 0 bases from V and 0 bases from J; bases unmatched to any gene: 3. Germline-derived CDR1 and CDR2 are SGDLS and YYNGEE. This CDR3 has 16 residues. This CDR3 reads CASSVGRDSSGNTIYF. The CDR3 DNA follows: TGTGCCAGCAGCGTAGGCAGGGACAGCTCTGGAAACACCATATATTTT.

The rearrangement uses TRBV4-1 and TRBJ2-7; a possible D gene is TRBD2 (5 bases). V lost 4 bases and J 2 bases, leaving 12 bases between the germline ends. The CDR3 extends over 14 amino acids. Germline V gene lookup returns CDR1 MGHRA and CDR2 YSYEKL. Here the CDR3 reads CASSPLGDPYEQYF. CDR3 bases: TGCGCCAGCAGCCCACTAGGAGATCCCTACGAGCAGTACTTC.

This chain uses TRBV9 with TRBJ2-2; D is unresolved. This CDR3 region has 16 residues. CDR1 and CDR2 from the germline V gene are SGDLS and YYNGEE. V was clipped by 0 bases and J by 0 bases, with 9 bases between them. The CDR3 DNA follows: TGTGCCAGCAGCGTAGGGCCCGACGCGAACACCGGGGAGCTGTTTTTT. The encoded protein is CASSVGPDANTGELFF.

This clone has a handful of counts. The chain is built from TRBV19 and TRBJ2-2; 7 positions match TRBD2. V dropped 6 bases and J dropped 0; count of bases not matched to a gene: 4. The CDR3 extends over 15 amino acids. Germline V gene lookup returns CDR1 LNHDA and CDR2 SQIVND (reference sequence). The CDR3 nucleotides read TGTGCCAGTAGACATAGCGGGTCGAACACCGGGGAGCTGTTTTTT. Its translation: CASRHSGSNTGELFF.

This chain uses TRBV7-9 with TRBJ2-1; D not resolved. V lost 6 bases and J 6 bases, leaving 6 bases between the germline ends. Germline CDR1 is SEHNR and CDR2 is FQNEAQ (reference sequence). The length of the CDR3 is 11 residues. Here the CDR3 reads CASRGGNEQFF. CDR3 DNA: TGTGCCAGCAGGGGTGGCAATGAGCAGTTCTTC.

The J gene is TRBJ2-2, the V gene TRBV11-2, with 8 nucleotides matching TRBD2. Trimming at V came to 1 base and at J to 5 bases, leaving 12 bases not matched to a gene. Germline values: CDR1 SGHAT, CDR2 FQNNGV. The CDR3 covers 18 residues. The CDR3 spells CASSLAEWLAGLTGELFF. The DNA for the CDR3 is TGTGCCAGCAGCTTAGCGGAGTGGTTAGCGGGGCTTACCGGGGAGCTGTTTTTT.

The rearrangement joins TRBV6-4 to TRBJ1-1, with D possibly matching TRBD1 (5 bases). CDR1 MRHNA and CDR2 SNTAGT come from the germline V gene. V dropped 8 bases and J dropped 0 bases, with 16 bases sitting between them. The CDR3 runs 15 residues. This chain's CDR3 is CASRDRSPVNTEAFF. The CDR3 DNA reads TGTGCCAGCCGGGACCGATCCCCCGTGAACACTGAAGCTTTCTTT.

V is TRBV7-9 and J is TRBJ2-1; no firm D call. The CDR3 consists of 13 residues. Germline V gene lookup returns CDR1 SEHNR and CDR2 FQNEAQ (reference sequence). Trimming stripped 0 bases from V and 6 bases from J, with 6 bases between. The chain's CDR3 is CASSLATINEQFF. DNA for the CDR3: TGTGCCAGCAGCTTAGCAACCATCAATGAGCAGTTCTTC.

The chain has TRBV9 and TRBJ1-3; D ambiguous. Per germline, CDR1 SGDLS and CDR2 YYNGEE. The V gene lost 0 bases and the J gene lost 5 bases, with 6 bases spanning the gap. The CDR3 length is 13 residues. The CDR3 DNA reads TGTGCCAGCAGCGTAGCGGCTCGAAACACCATATATTTT. As protein: CASSVAARNTIYF. Complete variable domain (other parts from reference TRBV9 and TRBJ1-3): DSGVTQTPKHLITATGQRVTLRCSPRSGDLSVYWYQQSLDQGLQFLIQYYNGEERAKGNILERFSAQQFPDLHSELNLSSLELGDSALYFCASSVAARNTIYFGEGSWLTVV.

The chain uses TRBV27 and TRBJ2-5, with 10 bases that match TRBD2. From germline, CDR1 is MNHEY and CDR2 SMNVEV (reference sequence). The trim removed 5 bases at V and 5 bases at J, leaving 5 bases unmatched. This CDR3 comprises 14 residues. CDR3 coding DNA: TGTGCCAGCAGTCCCCAAGCGGGAGGGGAGACCCAGTACTTC. Translating it yields CASSPQAGGETQYF.

The rearrangement joins TRBV12-5 to TRBJ1-6, with no clear D. The V end was cut by 5 bases, the J end by 5 bases, with 13 bases between. The CDR3 contains 15 residues. Germline CDR1 reads LGHNT; CDR2 reads FRNRAP. The CDR3 DNA follows: TGTGCTAGTGGTAATCCCTGGGTTGATAATTCACCCCTCCACTTT. It encodes CASGNPWVDNSPLHF.

The genes are TRBV6-5 and TRBJ2-7, with D perhaps being TRBD1 or TRBD2 (6 bases each). CDR3 length: 15 amino acids. V was pared by 11 bases and J by 2 bases, with 22 bases between. Per germline, CDR1 MNHEY and CDR2 SVGAGI. In nucleotides, the CDR3 is TGTGCCTTTTGGGTAGGGGGGAAGCCGGCCTACGAGCAGTACTTC. Its translation: CAFWVGGKPAYEQYF.

The rearrangement joins TRBV4-1 to TRBJ1-2; the D gene is possibly TRBD1 (6 bases). CDR1 and CDR2 (germline): MGHRA, YSYEKL. The CDR3 has 16 residues. Deletions cut 5 bases from V and 1 base from J, with 17 bases between. The CDR3 coding sequence is TGCGCCAGCAGCGTTTTCTTGGACAGCTTTAACTATGGCTACACCTTC. This encodes CASSVFLDSFNYGYTF.

The chain links TRBV28 to TRBJ2-5; no reliable D call. V was shortened by 6 bases and J by 5 bases, with 13 bases between the two germline ends. The CDR3 extends over 13 amino acids. The germline gives CDR1 MDHEN, CDR2 SYDVKM. The CDR3: CASSRPLRETQYF. CDR3 bases: TGTGCCAGCAGCAGACCGCTCCGGGAGACCCAGTACTTC.

The V call is TRBV6-6, the J call TRBJ1-4; 7 bases fit TRBD1. V dropped 0 bases and J dropped 8; count of bases not matched to a gene: 6. This CDR3 region has 15 residues. CDR1 is MNHNY, CDR2 SVGAGI, per germline (reference sequence). The CDR3 DNA reads as TGTGCCAGCAGTTACTCCACAGGGGCCTTCGAAAAACTGTTTTTT. Translation: CASSYSTGAFEKLFF.

V usage is TRBV2 and J usage is TRBJ2-3, with 8 bases matching TRBD2. The CDR3 consists of 18 residues. Trimming took 6 bases from V and 0 from J; bases not matched to a gene: 14. Germline CDR1 is SNHLY and CDR2 is FYNNEI. In DNA, the CDR3 is TGTGCCAGCAGGAAACCCTCCCGACTAGCGCCTAGCACAGATACGCAGTATTTT. This codes for CASRKPSRLAPSTDTQYF.